This entry concerns a single TCR beta chain. TCRdb ran MiXCR on the 5' RACE reads and lists one entry per CDR3 protein. The sample carries fewer than 200,000 distinct CDR3 sequences, roughly 18% recorded once. The data are from a study of CD8 T cells in ankylosing spondylitis. The V and J ends lost 5 bases and 0 bases respectively, with 9 bases between them. The CDR3 extends over 14 amino acids. The V gene's germline CDR1 is SEHNR and CDR2 FQNEAQ (reference sequence). The genes are TRBV7-9 and TRBJ2-3; D remains ambiguous. The sequenced sample consisted of blood, either unsorted or a sorted T cell fraction (not recorded which). The clonotype originates from a male donor under 30 with ankylosing spondylitis or in good health (not recorded which). The CDR3 DNA sequence: TGTGCCAGCAGCCACCATGACAGCACAGATACGCAGTATTTT. Amino acids: CASSHHDSTDTQYF. Looking up the rest from reference TRBV7-9 and TRBJ2-3 gives the full variable domain: DTGVSQNPRHKITKRGQNVTFRCDPISEHNRLYWYRQTLGQGPEFLTYFQNEAQLEKSRLLSDRFSAERPKGSFSTLEIQRTEQGDSAMYLCASSHHDSTDTQYFGPGTRLTVL.